The 20 T cell receptor beta chains reported below all come from one sample, sequenced in a study of shared clonotypes between healthy human individuals. The method was immunoSEQ multiplex PCR; TCRdb's version includes in-frame clones alone and lacks a portion of them. The sample includes some 2,000,000 clones, around 95% of them seen just once. Sequencing was carried out using naive CD4+ T cells sorted from blood. The subset was: CD45RA+ positively selected. All receptors come from a young man in good health.

The CDR3 reads CASSEVVSGRGLFDNEQFF. The CDR3 DNA follows: TGTGCCAGCAGTGAGGTCGTAAGCGGGAGGGGACTCTTTGACAATGAGCAGTTCTTC. The chain has TRBV6-1 and TRBJ2-1, with 10 nucleotides matching TRBD2. The junction had 16 bases not matched to a gene; V was cut back by 3 bases and J by 5 bases. There are 19 residues in the CDR3. Germline assignment: CDR1 MNHNS and CDR2 SASEGT.

This clone was seen once. The chain employs TRBV29-1 and TRBJ1-1; 7 nucleotides match TRBD1. V lost 7 bases and J lost 7; bases outside the gene matches: 6. Germline V gene lookup returns CDR1 SQVTM and CDR2 ANQGSEA. The CDR3 is 11 residues long. CDR3 in DNA: TGCAGCGGACGACAGGGAAGTGAAGCTTTCTTT. It translates to CSGRQGSEAFF.

The chain is built from TRBV5-1 and TRBJ2-3; 7 bases agree with TRBD2. Germline CDR1 is SGHRS and CDR2 is YFSETQ. The CDR3 is 14 amino acids. V shed 4 bases and J 5 bases; nucleotides not matched to a gene: 7. The CDR3 DNA sequence: TGCGCCAGCAGCCTGGGAGGGCCGAGAGATACGCAGTATTTT. It specifies CASSLGGPRDTQYF.

This sequence joins TRBV7-3 and TRBJ2-1; 14 bases are shared with TRBD2. The CDR3 is made up of 14 amino acids. Germline V gene lookup returns CDR1 SGHTA and CDR2 FQGTGA. V dropped 5 bases and J dropped 9; count of bases not matched to a gene: 3. CDR3 amino acids: CASSHGLAGGEQFF. CDR3 DNA: TGTGCCAGCAGCCACGGACTAGCGGGGGGTGAGCAGTTCTTC.

This clone has more than one count but fewer than ten. The genes are TRBV11-3 and TRBJ2-5; TRBD2 matches at 7 bases. This CDR3 spans 14 amino acids. After removal of 1 base from V and 4 bases from J, the junction contained 3 bases not matched to a gene. Germline V gene lookup returns CDR1 SGHNT and CDR2 YENEEA. CDR3 residues: CASSLVPSGETQYF. CDR3 DNA: TGTGCCAGCAGCTTAGTTCCTAGCGGAGAGACCCAGTACTTC.

V gene TRBV18 combines with J gene TRBJ1-1; D not resolved. The germline CDR1 and CDR2 sequences are KGHSH and LQKENI. The CDR3 sequence is 14 residues long. Trimming removed 1 base at V and 2 bases at J, with 8 bases between. The chain's CDR3 is CASSPLPTNTEAFF. In nucleotides, the CDR3 is TGTGCCAGCTCACCACTTCCGACAAACACTGAAGCTTTCTTT. Combining the CDR3 with reference TRBV18 and TRBJ1-1 gives the whole variable domain NAGVMQNPRHLVRRRGQEARLRCSPMKGHSHVYWYRQLPEEGLKFMVYLQKENIIDESGMPKERFSAEFPKEGPSILRIQQVVRGDSAAYFCASSPLPTNTEAFFGQGTRLTVV.

This clone was observed once. The gene calls are TRBV5-1 and TRBJ2-3, with a weak D call TRBD1 (6 bases). The CDR3 is 18 residues long. Trimming cost V 4 bases and J 0 bases, with 21 bases left between them. Germline-derived CDR1 and CDR2 are SGHRS and YFSETQ. CDR3 sequence (DNA): TGCGCCAGCAGCCCGCAACTCACTACAGGGATTAGCACAGATACGCAGTATTTT. It codes for CASSPQLTTGISTDTQYF.

This chain connects TRBV9 to TRBJ2-1; D not certain. Germline values: CDR1 SGDLS, CDR2 YYNGEE. The germline V and J ends were trimmed by 4 bases and 5 bases, with 10 bases remaining between them. The CDR3 contains 13 residues. The CDR3 region has the DNA TGTGCCAGCAGCCCCCCCGGTCACAATGAGCAGTTCTTC. This sequence encodes CASSPPGHNEQFF.

The chain combines TRBV18 with TRBJ2-1; either TRBD1 or TRBD2 may supply D (5 bases each). V was cut by 2 bases and J by 2 bases, with 10 bases left in between. This CDR3 contains 15 residues. CDR1 and CDR2 (germline): KGHSH, LQKENI. CDR3 loop: CASSPDQGPYNEQFF. The CDR3 region has the DNA TGTGCCAGCTCACCAGACCAGGGACCCTACAATGAGCAGTTCTTC.

This clone appeared once. This chain uses TRBV2 with TRBJ2-5, with D possibly being TRBD1 (6 bases). Germline CDR1 is SNHLY and CDR2 is FYNNEI. This CDR3 has 14 residues. Trimming left V 5 bases short and J 3 bases short, with 13 bases between. The CDR3 sequence is CASSRRTVKETQYF. In nucleotides, the CDR3 is TGTGCCAGCAGTAGGAGGACAGTAAAAGAGACCCAGTACTTC.

The CDR3 here is CSGVTGAYEQYF. CDR3 in DNA: TGCAGCGGGGTAACAGGGGCCTACGAGCAGTACTTC. V gene TRBV29-1 combines with J gene TRBJ2-7, with 7 positions matching TRBD1. The ends lost 7 bases at V and 2 bases at J; junction bases unmatched: 5. The CDR3 is 12 amino acids. The germline CDR1 and CDR2 sequences are SQVTM and ANQGSEA.

This sequence joins TRBV30 and TRBJ1-5; D is uncertain. The germline CDR1 and CDR2 sequences are GTSNPN and SVGIG (reference sequence). The length of the CDR3 is 13 residues. V was clipped by 2 bases and J by 3 bases, with 8 bases between them. Written as DNA, the CDR3 is TGTGCCTGGAGTCGGGGTACCAATCAGCCCCAGCATTTT. Translated: CAWSRGTNQPQHF.

A word on this clone: In the same sample, other DNA sequences code for this CDR3. This chain uses TRBV5-1 with TRBJ1-1; the D is unclear. CDR3 size: 11 residues. CDR1 is SGHRS, CDR2 YFSETQ, per germline. V shed 0 bases and J shed 8 bases, with 5 bases lying between them. The CDR3 nucleotides read TGCGCCAGCAGCTTGGGGCAGGAAGCTTTCTTT. Its protein is CASSLGQEAFF.

In DNA form, the CDR3 reads TGTGCCAGCTCACGTCGAAACACAGATACGCAGTATTTT. Translation gives CASSRRNTDTQYF. The rearrangement links TRBV18 to TRBJ2-3; D uncertain. Germline V lookup: CDR1 KGHSH, CDR2 LQKENI. CDR3 size: 13 residues. V lost 4 bases and J 2 bases, leaving 7 bases between the germline ends.

The rearrangement joins TRBV11-2 to TRBJ1-6, with 9 bases identical to TRBD1. The CDR3 runs 15 residues. V was pared by 2 bases and J by 6 bases, with 2 bases of the junction left unmatched. Germline V gene lookup returns CDR1 SGHAT and CDR2 FQNNGV. This CDR3 is CASSLLGQGNSPLHF. The DNA of the CDR3 is TGTGCCAGCAGCTTACTGGGACAGGGTAATTCACCCCTCCACTTT.

The chain couples TRBV10-3 to TRBJ2-7; D not certain. The CDR3 totals 14 residues. CDR1 and CDR2 from the germline V gene are ENHRY and SYGVKD. V was shortened by 0 bases and J by 3 bases, with 9 bases between the two germline ends. CDR3 residues: CAISESGLNYEQYF. The CDR3 DNA follows: TGTGCCATCAGTGAGTCCGGCCTGAACTACGAGCAGTACTTC.

This clone appeared once. The sample holds other DNA sequences that translate to the same CDR3. J is TRBJ2-5 and V is TRBV5-1; no definite D call. Between the trimmed V and J ends, which lost 0 bases and 5 bases, there was a span of 8 bases. CDR1 is SGHRS, CDR2 YFSETQ, per germline. The CDR3 length is 13 residues. CDR3 protein: CASSLAVGETQYF. In DNA, the CDR3 is TGCGCCAGCAGCTTGGCCGTAGGTGAGACCCAGTACTTC.

This chain joins TRBV6-5 and TRBJ1-1, with 8 positions matching TRBD1. Germline V gene lookup returns CDR1 MNHEY and CDR2 SVGAGI. V gave up 5 bases and J gave up 0 bases; unmatched junction bases: 5. CDR3 length: 15 residues. The CDR3 coding sequence is TGTGCCAGCAGTCGACAGGGGACTTTGAACACTGAAGCTTTCTTT. It specifies CASSRQGTLNTEAFF.

The gene calls are TRBV9 and TRBJ1-2; unclear D gene. This CDR3 is built from 16 residues. V was shortened by 3 bases and J by 0 bases, with 15 bases between the two germline ends. Germline loops: CDR1 SGDLS, CDR2 YYNGEE. CDR3 sequence: CASSAASGAANYGYTF. The CDR3 DNA follows: TGTGCCAGCAGCGCCGCGTCGGGAGCGGCTAACTATGGCTACACCTTC.

The chain combines TRBV7-2 with TRBJ1-4; D may be TRBD1 (6 bases). CDR1 is SGHTA, CDR2 FQGNSA, per germline. The length of the CDR3 is 15 residues. Trimming cost V 5 bases and J 0 bases, with 10 bases left between them. This CDR3 is CASSPTGTTNEKLFF. The CDR3 DNA follows: TGTGCCAGCAGCCCCACAGGGACAACTAATGAAAAACTGTTTTTT.